This is a list of T cell receptor beta chains from one sample in a study of blood T cell repertoires in COVID-19. Profiling relied on immunoSEQ multiplex PCR, and the TCRdb table lists in-frame clones only, not all of them. The sample yields tens of thousands of clones, roughly nine tenths seen once. Input material: peripheral blood. These receptors were taken from a woman in her 30s in a cohort sampled during active COVID-19. Both conserved end residues are part of each CDR3. Each record gives: CDR3 DNA, CDR3 protein, clone size, V gene, D gene, J gene. The D gene is left open where the match is weak. Part of the rows lack a size; the others show once, few, many or a class for expanded clones.

CDR3 DNA: TGTGCCAGCAGCCCCTGGACAGGGGGTACTCCCTACGAGCAGTACTTC; CDR3 protein: CASSPWTGGTPYEQYF; clone size: -; V gene: TRBV7-2; D gene: TRBD1; J gene: TRBJ2-7
CDR3 DNA: TGTGCCAGCAGCGAGAGCCCTTTTGGGACTAGCGGGATATTAGGGTACAATGAGCAGTTCTTC; CDR3 protein: CASSESPFGTSGILGYNEQFF; clone size: -; V gene: TRBV9; D gene: TRBD2; J gene: TRBJ2-1
CDR3 DNA: TGTGCCAGCAGCTTACAGGGGGACACTGAAGCTTTCTTT; CDR3 protein: CASSLQGDTEAFF; clone size: -; V gene: TRBV7-3; D gene: TRBD1; J gene: TRBJ1-1
CDR3 DNA: TGCGCCAGCAGCTCTATCGGGACTAGCGCAGATACGCAGTATTTT; CDR3 protein: CASSSIGTSADTQYF; clone size: -; V gene: TRBV5-1; D gene: TRBD2; J gene: TRBJ2-3
CDR3 DNA: TGTGCCAGCAGCCAACTGCGAGGGTCGGGTTATAATTCACCCCTCCACTTT; CDR3 protein: CASSQLRGSGYNSPLHF; clone size: -; V gene: TRBV14; D gene: -; J gene: TRBJ1-6
CDR3 DNA: TGTGCCAGCAGCTTTGAAGGGGGCTGGAGCTCCTACGAGCAGTACTTC; CDR3 protein: CASSFEGGWSSYEQYF; clone size: once; V gene: TRBV7-2; D gene: TRBD1; J gene: TRBJ2-7
CDR3 DNA: TGTGCCAGCACCCCTTTGGGGACACAAGCTTTCTTT; CDR3 protein: CASTPLGTQAFF; clone size: -; V gene: TRBV7-9; D gene: -; J gene: TRBJ1-1
CDR3 DNA: TGTGCCAGCAGCTTACGGGGACAGGGTGCGACAGATACGCAGTATTTT; CDR3 protein: CASSLRGQGATDTQYF; clone size: -; V gene: TRBV11-3; D gene: TRBD1; J gene: TRBJ2-3
CDR3 DNA: TGTGCCAGCAGCTTAAACCTGCTAAACGCAGCAGGGAACTATGGCTACACCTTC; CDR3 protein: CASSLNLLNAAGNYGYTF; clone size: -; V gene: TRBV7-2; D gene: -; J gene: TRBJ1-2
CDR3 DNA: TGTGCCAGCAGTTACTACTCTCAAGAGACCCAGTACTTC; CDR3 protein: CASSYYSQETQYF; clone size: -; V gene: TRBV6-6; D gene: -; J gene: TRBJ2-5
CDR3 DNA: TGTGCCAGCGGCCTTAGGGGGGGAGGGAATCAGCCCCAGCATTTT; CDR3 protein: CASGLRGGGNQPQHF; clone size: -; V gene: TRBV28; D gene: -; J gene: TRBJ1-5
CDR3 DNA: TGTGCCAGCAGCTTAGGCGGGAATGAAAAACTGTTTTTT; CDR3 protein: CASSLGGNEKLFF; clone size: -; V gene: TRBV7-6; D gene: -; J gene: TRBJ1-4
CDR3 DNA: TGTGCCAGCAGTGAGGGCAGACTCGAGGGGACCCAGTACTTC; CDR3 protein: CASSEGRLEGTQYF; clone size: -; V gene: TRBV2; D gene: -; J gene: TRBJ2-5
CDR3 DNA: TGTGCCAGTAGTAGAAGAGCGGGAGAGGAGAATACGCAGTATTTT; CDR3 protein: CASSRRAGEENTQYF; clone size: -; V gene: TRBV19; D gene: TRBD2; J gene: TRBJ2-3
CDR3 DNA: TGTGCCAGCAGTCCCCTTGCCTATAACACTGAAGCTTTCTTT; CDR3 protein: CASSPLAYNTEAFF; clone size: -; V gene: TRBV6-5; D gene: -; J gene: TRBJ1-1
CDR3 DNA: TGCGCCAGCAGCTTGGGTGGGGGCATGACGCAGTATTTT; CDR3 protein: CASSLGGGMTQYF; clone size: once; V gene: TRBV5-1; D gene: -; J gene: TRBJ2-3
CDR3 DNA: TGCGCCAGCAGCAGAAGCGGCTACGAGCAGTACTTC; CDR3 protein: CASSRSGYEQYF; clone size: -; V gene: TRBV5-1; D gene: -; J gene: TRBJ2-7
CDR3 DNA: TGTGCCAGCTCTTTAGGCGGCCGTCATGTACACTTT; CDR3 protein: CASSLGGRHVHF; clone size: -; V gene: TRBV2; D gene: -; J gene: TRBJ1-6
CDR3 DNA: TGTGCCAGCAGTTACTCAGGGGGGGTGCGGCCCCAGCATTTT; CDR3 protein: CASSYSGGVRPQHF; clone size: -; V gene: TRBV6-2/TRBV6-3; D gene: -; J gene: TRBJ1-5
CDR3 DNA: TGTGCCAGTAGCCGGGAGTCCTTTGCCTACACCTTC; CDR3 protein: CASSRESFAYTF; clone size: -; V gene: TRBV19; D gene: -; J gene: TRBJ1-2
CDR3 DNA: TGTGCCACCACGCCCCACCTTGGCCTGGGACTACCATACGAGCAGTACTTC; CDR3 protein: CATTPHLGLGLPYEQYF; clone size: -; V gene: TRBV27; D gene: TRBD2; J gene: TRBJ2-7
CDR3 DNA: TGTGCCAGCAGCTTAGCCAGGGGCTATGGCTACACCTTC; CDR3 protein: CASSLARGYGYTF; clone size: -; V gene: TRBV11-1; D gene: -; J gene: TRBJ1-2
CDR3 DNA: TGTGCCAGCAGCTTTGGGGCGGATACGCAGTATTTT; CDR3 protein: CASSFGADTQYF; clone size: -; V gene: TRBV7-2; D gene: -; J gene: TRBJ2-3
CDR3 DNA: TGTGCCAGCTCACCAGGGGGACAGTTTCAGCCCCAGCATTTT; CDR3 protein: CASSPGGQFQPQHF; clone size: -; V gene: TRBV18; D gene: TRBD1; J gene: TRBJ1-5
CDR3 DNA: TGTGCCAGCAGTAAGACAGGGGCTTCTAACACTGAAGCTTTCTTT; CDR3 protein: CASSKTGASNTEAFF; clone size: once; V gene: TRBV6-6; D gene: TRBD1; J gene: TRBJ1-1
CDR3 DNA: TGCAGTGCTAGTTTCAGCGCCCGAAGCCACGAGCAGTACTTC; CDR3 protein: CSASFSARSHEQYF; clone size: -; V gene: TRBV20-1; D gene: -; J gene: TRBJ2-7
CDR3 DNA: TGTGCCAGCAGTTATAGCGGCTACTCCTACAATGAGCAGTTCTTC; CDR3 protein: CASSYSGYSYNEQFF; clone size: -; V gene: TRBV28; D gene: -; J gene: TRBJ2-1
CDR3 DNA: TGTGCCAGCAGTCCTCTCTGGCTTGACAGGGGAAATCGCAATGAGCAGTTCTTC; CDR3 protein: CASSPLWLDRGNRNEQFF; clone size: -; V gene: TRBV28; D gene: TRBD1; J gene: TRBJ2-1
CDR3 DNA: TGTGCCACCAGCAGAGATCTCGGGGCTAGCGGGAGCCGGATGGCCGGGGAGCTGTTTTTT; CDR3 protein: CATSRDLGASGSRMAGELFF; clone size: -; V gene: TRBV15; D gene: TRBD2; J gene: TRBJ2-2
CDR3 DNA: TGTGCCAGCAGTGCGACTGACAGCGGCAATCAGCCCCAGCATTTT; CDR3 protein: CASSATDSGNQPQHF; clone size: once; V gene: TRBV2; D gene: -; J gene: TRBJ1-5
CDR3 DNA: TGTGCCACCGGAGACAGCCGTAATTCACCCCTCCACTTT; CDR3 protein: CATGDSRNSPLHF; clone size: -; V gene: TRBV15; D gene: -; J gene: TRBJ1-6
CDR3 DNA: TGTGCCAGCAGCGTTGGCCGGAGCGGGTCTTCCTACGAGCAGTACTTC; CDR3 protein: CASSVGRSGSSYEQYF; clone size: -; V gene: TRBV9; D gene: -; J gene: TRBJ2-7
CDR3 DNA: TGTGCCAGCAGCTTGGGGGGACAGGGGGCCTATGGCTACACCTTC; CDR3 protein: CASSLGGQGAYGYTF; clone size: -; V gene: TRBV5-4; D gene: TRBD1; J gene: TRBJ1-2
CDR3 DNA: TGCGCCAGCAGCCAACAACAGGGGGCGCTTAAAGAGACCCAGTACTTC; CDR3 protein: CASSQQQGALKETQYF; clone size: -; V gene: TRBV4-1; D gene: TRBD1; J gene: TRBJ2-5
CDR3 DNA: TGTGCCACCAGTGATCAAGGACTTACTGCAGAGACCCAGTACTTC; CDR3 protein: CATSDQGLTAETQYF; clone size: -; V gene: TRBV24-1; D gene: -; J gene: TRBJ2-5
CDR3 DNA: TGTGCCAGCAGGCTATCACCAAATCAGCCCCAGCATTTT; CDR3 protein: CASRLSPNQPQHF; clone size: -; V gene: TRBV6-5; D gene: -; J gene: TRBJ1-5
CDR3 DNA: TGTGCCAGCAGTTACTTAACTGGGGCTCCTTCCTACGAGCAGTACTTC; CDR3 protein: CASSYLTGAPSYEQYF; clone size: -; V gene: TRBV6-2/TRBV6-3; D gene: -; J gene: TRBJ2-7
CDR3 DNA: TGTGCCAGCAGTACAAGGGGGGGTCTTTTCTCCTACAATGAGCAGTTCTTC; CDR3 protein: CASSTRGGLFSYNEQFF; clone size: -; V gene: TRBV14; D gene: -; J gene: TRBJ2-1
CDR3 DNA: TGTGCCAGCAGTCTCACGGGGGGGGACTCCTACGAGCAGTACTTC; CDR3 protein: CASSLTGGDSYEQYF; clone size: -; V gene: TRBV27; D gene: TRBD2; J gene: TRBJ2-7
CDR3 DNA: TGTGCCAGCAGTCGGGACAGTTTCTCTGGGGCCAACGTCCTGACTTTC; CDR3 protein: CASSRDSFSGANVLTF; clone size: -; V gene: TRBV3-1/TRBV3-2; D gene: TRBD1; J gene: TRBJ2-6
CDR3 DNA: TGTGCCAGCAGCGTTGCTTTGGCTAGCGGGGACAATGAGCAGTTCTTC; CDR3 protein: CASSVALASGDNEQFF; clone size: -; V gene: TRBV9; D gene: TRBD2; J gene: TRBJ2-1